This T cell receptor (beta chain) was captured in a study of blood T cell repertoires in COVID-19. The data were produced by immunoSEQ multiplex PCR, yet TCRdb's version contains in-frame clones alone and is incomplete. Among approximately 110,000 clones, more than 75% were seen once, and the ten largest hold about 3%. The CDR3 totals 15 residues. Germline CDR1 and CDR2: SGDLS and YYNGEE. V lost 2 bases to trimming and J lost 4 bases; unmatched junction nucleotides: 7. This chain uses TRBV9 with TRBJ2-3; 7 bases are shared with TRBD2. Sequenced material: peripheral blood. The TCR sequence derives from a man between 35 and 55 years old with acute or convalescent COVID-19. CDR3 residues: CASSVRGGGADTQYF. The CDR3 bases are TGTGCCAGCAGCGTTCGTGGGGGAGGGGCAGATACGCAGTATTTT.